The clone carrying this T cell receptor beta chain came up once. The antigen remains undetermined. This sample is part of a study of cytomegalovirus exposure and HLA in healthy donors. General study results and limits: In vitro assays verified that a few CMV-associated chains recognized CMV antigens specifically. A cluster of highly shared sequence variants was likely a sequencing artifact.

The CDR3 runs to 17 residues. CDR1 is MGHDK, CDR2 SYGVNS, per germline. The V and J ends lost 8 bases and 7 bases, in that order; junction bases with no gene match: 21. The PCR made use of 60 Vbeta and 13 Jbeta primers. Produced via immunoSEQ multiplex PCR; TCRdb's table is partial and in-frame only. Of 170,000 or so clones in the sample, 65% to 80% were seen once. The sample comprised PBMCs. The receptor's source is a woman aged 25-40 years in good health and CMV-seronegative. V and J are TRBV25-1 and TRBJ2-3, with TRBD1 matching 7 bases. The CDR3 DNA sequence: TGTGCCAGCCGCCACCATCCGGACAGGACAAACCTTCATACGCAGTATTTT. Encoded protein: CASRHHPDRTNLHTQYF.